This T cell receptor beta chain was retrieved from a study of blood T cell repertoires in COVID-19. Across the whole study: Some COVID-19 samples were acute and others convalescent; all came from the United States, Italy and Spain. PBMCs, B-cell-depleted T cells, or T cells provided the cDNA or gDNA that made up the material.

This clone was counted only a few times. In the authors' methods: The assay estimated nucleated cells by amplifying reference gene primers. Assay: immunoSEQ multiplex PCR; the TCRdb copy retains only in-frame clones and omits some. The V and J calls and clone size come from that table; D and trimming were worked out from the DNA. The table has around 200,000 clones, around 80% seen once. The TCR originated in a woman in her 70s with acute or convalescent COVID-19. Source material: peripheral blood.

In DNA form, the CDR3 reads TGTGCCAGTAGCCCACAGGGCTACAATCAGCCCCAGCATTTT. Translated, it gives CASSPQGYNQPQHF. The J gene is TRBJ1-5, the V gene TRBV25-1, with D perhaps matching TRBD1 (6 bases). The CDR3 has 14 amino acids. Germline CDR1 and CDR2: MGHDK and SYGVNS. Trimming stripped 9 bases from V and 3 bases from J, with 15 bases between. Combining the CDR3 with reference TRBV25-1 and TRBJ1-5 gives the whole variable domain EADIYQTPRYLVIGTGKKITLECSQTMGHDKMYWYQQDPGMELHLIHYSYGVNSTEKGDLSSESTVSRIRTEHFPLTLESARPSHTSQYLCASSPQGYNQPQHFGDGTRLSIL.